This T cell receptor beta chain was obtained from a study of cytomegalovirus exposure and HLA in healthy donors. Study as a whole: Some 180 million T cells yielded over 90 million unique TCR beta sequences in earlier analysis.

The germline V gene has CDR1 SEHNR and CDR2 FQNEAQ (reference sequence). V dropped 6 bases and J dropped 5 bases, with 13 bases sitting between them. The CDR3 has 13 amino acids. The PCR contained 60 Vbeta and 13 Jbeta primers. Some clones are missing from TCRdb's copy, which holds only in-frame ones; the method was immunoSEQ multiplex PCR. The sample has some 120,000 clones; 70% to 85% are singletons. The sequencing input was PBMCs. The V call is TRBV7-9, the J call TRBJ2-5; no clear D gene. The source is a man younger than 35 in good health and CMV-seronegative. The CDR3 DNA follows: TGTGCCAGCAGACCCGAGACGAGGGAGACCCAGTACTTC. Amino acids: CASRPETRETQYF.